This entry features one T cell receptor (beta chain) sequence. This sample was included in a study of blood T cell repertoires in COVID-19. Study background: Sites across the United States, Italy and Spain contributed samples from acute and convalescent COVID-19. The analysed material was cDNA or gDNA that came from T cells, B-cell-depleted T cells, or PBMCs.

Original data processing: Scientists estimated how many nucleated cells there were by amplifying reference gene primers. Using immunoSEQ multiplex PCR, the repertoire was profiled, and TCRdb retains in-frame clones only, with some absent. The D gene and trimming were derived from the DNA, and the V and J assignments and clone size from that table. The repertoire consists of some 83,000 clones, with roughly 85% occurring once and the leading ten covering approximately 4.9%. Germline assignment: CDR1 MNHEY and CDR2 SVGEGT. V trimming: 2 bases; J trimming: 7 bases; junction bases outside the gene matches: 14. CDR3 size: 17 residues.

The specimen sequenced was peripheral blood. This clonotype was sampled from a woman older than 75 with active or convalescent COVID-19. This chain links TRBV6-2 or TRBV6-3 with TRBJ2-1, with 7 bases identical to TRBD2. The CDR3 protein is CASSYGLGTSAENEQFF. CDR3 nucleotides: TGTGCCAGCAGTTACGGTTTAGGAACTAGCGCTGAAAATGAGCAGTTCTTC.